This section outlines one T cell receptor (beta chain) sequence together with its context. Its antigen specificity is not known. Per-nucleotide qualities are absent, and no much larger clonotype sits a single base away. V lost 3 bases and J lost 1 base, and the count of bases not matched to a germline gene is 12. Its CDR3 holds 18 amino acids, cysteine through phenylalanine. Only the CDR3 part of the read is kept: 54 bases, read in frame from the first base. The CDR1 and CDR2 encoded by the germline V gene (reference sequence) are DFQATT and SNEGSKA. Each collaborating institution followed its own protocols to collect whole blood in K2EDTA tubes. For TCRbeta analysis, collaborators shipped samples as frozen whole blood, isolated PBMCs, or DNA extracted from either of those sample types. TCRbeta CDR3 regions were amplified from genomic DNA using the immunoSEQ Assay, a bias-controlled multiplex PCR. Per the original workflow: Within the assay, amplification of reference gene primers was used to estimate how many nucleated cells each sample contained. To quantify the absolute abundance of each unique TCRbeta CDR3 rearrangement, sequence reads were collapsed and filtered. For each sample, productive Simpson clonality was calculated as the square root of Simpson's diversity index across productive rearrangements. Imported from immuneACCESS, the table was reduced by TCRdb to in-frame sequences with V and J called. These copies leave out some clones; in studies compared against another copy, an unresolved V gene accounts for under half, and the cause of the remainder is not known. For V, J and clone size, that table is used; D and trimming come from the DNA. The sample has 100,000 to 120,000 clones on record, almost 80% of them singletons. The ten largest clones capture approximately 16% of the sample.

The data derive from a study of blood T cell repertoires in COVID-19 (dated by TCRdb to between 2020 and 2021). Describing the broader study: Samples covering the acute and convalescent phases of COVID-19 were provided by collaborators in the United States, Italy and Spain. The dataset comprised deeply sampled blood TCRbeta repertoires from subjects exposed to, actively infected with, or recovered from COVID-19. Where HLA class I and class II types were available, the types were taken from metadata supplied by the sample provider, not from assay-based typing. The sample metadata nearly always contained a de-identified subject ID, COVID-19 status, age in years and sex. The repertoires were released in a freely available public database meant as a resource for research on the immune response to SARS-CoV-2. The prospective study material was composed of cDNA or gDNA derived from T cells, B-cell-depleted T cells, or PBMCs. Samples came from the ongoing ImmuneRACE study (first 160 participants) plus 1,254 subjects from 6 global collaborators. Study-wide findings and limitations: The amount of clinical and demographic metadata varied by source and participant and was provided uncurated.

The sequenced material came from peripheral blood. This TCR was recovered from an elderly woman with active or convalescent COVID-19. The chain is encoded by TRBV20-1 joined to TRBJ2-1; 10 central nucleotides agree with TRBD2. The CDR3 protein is CSASAGGSGRVSYNEQFF. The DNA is TGCAGTGCTAGTGCGGGTGGGAGCGGGAGGGTTTCCTACAATGAGCAGTTCTTC.